Reported below is one T cell receptor (beta chain). Its antigen is currently not known. The input lacks base qualities; no much larger clone sits a single base away. Library generation was performed with the immunoSEQ multiplex PCR assay. TCRdb provides this immuneACCESS table in a form limited to in-frame rearrangements. Some clones are lacking; in checked studies, under half of them reflect an unresolved V gene, and why the rest are absent is not known. Present in this sample are more than 65,000 clones, 96% of which were seen just once. The top ten constitute roughly 0.34% of the sample. This specimen comes from a study of technical replicates of blood from several donors listed by TCRdb under 2017. Counted from cysteine to phenylalanine, this CDR3 has 14 amino acids. CDR3 DNA only is kept here, 42 bases in frame from base 1. CDR1 is given as MDHEN and CDR2 as SYDVKM, both from the germline V gene. Trimming leaves V shorter by 5 bases and J shorter by 2 bases, with the junction holding 6 bases beyond the gene matches.

This clonotype was sampled from a human donor in good health. Specimen: T cells isolated from PBMCs. The V and J segments used are TRBV28 and TRBJ2-7; TRBD1 lines up with 7 middle nucleotides. Here the CDR3 is given as CASSPTGTAYEQYF. The nucleotide sequence reads TGTGCCAGCAGTCCAACAGGGACAGCCTACGAGCAGTACTTC. Supplemented by the reference TRBV28 and TRBJ2-7 proteins around the CDR3, the complete variable domain is DVKVTQSSRYLVKRTGEKVFLECVQDMDHENMFWYRQDPGLGLRLIYFSYDVKMKEKGDIPEGYSVSREKKERFSLILESASTNQTSMYLCASSPTGTAYEQYFGPGTRLTVT.